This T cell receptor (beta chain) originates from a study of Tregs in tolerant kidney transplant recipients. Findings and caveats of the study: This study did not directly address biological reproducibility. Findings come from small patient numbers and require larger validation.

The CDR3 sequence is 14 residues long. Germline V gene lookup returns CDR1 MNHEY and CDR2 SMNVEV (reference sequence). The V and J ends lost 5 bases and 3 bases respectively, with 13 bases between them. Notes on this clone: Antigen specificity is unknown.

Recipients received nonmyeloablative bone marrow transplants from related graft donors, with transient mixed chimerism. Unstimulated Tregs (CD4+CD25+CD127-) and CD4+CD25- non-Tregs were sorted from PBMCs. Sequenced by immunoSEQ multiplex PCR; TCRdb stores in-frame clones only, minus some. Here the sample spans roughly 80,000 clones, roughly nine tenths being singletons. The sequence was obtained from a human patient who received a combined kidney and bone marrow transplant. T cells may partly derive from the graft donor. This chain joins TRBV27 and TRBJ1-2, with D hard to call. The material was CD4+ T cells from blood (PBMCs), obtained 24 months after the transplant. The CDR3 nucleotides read TGTGCCAGCAGTAGGGCGGGGTCCTACTATGGCTACACCTTC. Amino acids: CASSRAGSYYGYTF.